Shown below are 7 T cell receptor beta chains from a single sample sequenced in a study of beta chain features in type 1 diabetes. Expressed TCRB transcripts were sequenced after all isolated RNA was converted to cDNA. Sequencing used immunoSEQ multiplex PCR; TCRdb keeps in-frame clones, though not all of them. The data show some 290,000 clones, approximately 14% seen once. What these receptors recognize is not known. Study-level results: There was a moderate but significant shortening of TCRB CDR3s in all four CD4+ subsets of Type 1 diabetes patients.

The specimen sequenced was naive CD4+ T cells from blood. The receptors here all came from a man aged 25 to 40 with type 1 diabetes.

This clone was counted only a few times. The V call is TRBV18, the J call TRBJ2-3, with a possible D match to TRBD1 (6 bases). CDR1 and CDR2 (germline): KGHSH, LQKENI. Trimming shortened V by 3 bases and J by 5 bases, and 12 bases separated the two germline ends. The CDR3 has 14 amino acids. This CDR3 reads CASSPGGRGDTQYF. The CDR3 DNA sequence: TGTGCCAGCTCACCTGGGGGCCGCGGAGATACGCAGTATTTT.

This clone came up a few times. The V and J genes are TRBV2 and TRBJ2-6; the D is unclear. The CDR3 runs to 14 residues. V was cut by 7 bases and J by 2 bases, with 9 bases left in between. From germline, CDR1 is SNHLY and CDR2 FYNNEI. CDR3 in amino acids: CASISGTGANVLTF. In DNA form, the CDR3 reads TGTGCCAGCATTTCGGGTACTGGGGCCAACGTCCTGACTTTC.

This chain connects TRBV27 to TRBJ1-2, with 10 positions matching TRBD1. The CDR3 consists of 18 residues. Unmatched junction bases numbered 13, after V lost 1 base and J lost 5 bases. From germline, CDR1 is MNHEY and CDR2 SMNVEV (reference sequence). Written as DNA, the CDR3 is TGTGCCAGCAGTTTATACGCCCCCCAGACAGGGGGCAGGTATGGCTACACCTTC. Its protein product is CASSLYAPQTGGRYGYTF.

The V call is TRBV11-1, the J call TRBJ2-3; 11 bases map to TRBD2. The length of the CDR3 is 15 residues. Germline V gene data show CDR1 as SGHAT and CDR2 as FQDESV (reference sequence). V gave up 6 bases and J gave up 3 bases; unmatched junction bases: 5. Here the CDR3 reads CASSQGLAATDTQYF. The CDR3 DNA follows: TGTGCCAGCAGTCAGGGACTAGCGGCGACAGATACGCAGTATTTT.

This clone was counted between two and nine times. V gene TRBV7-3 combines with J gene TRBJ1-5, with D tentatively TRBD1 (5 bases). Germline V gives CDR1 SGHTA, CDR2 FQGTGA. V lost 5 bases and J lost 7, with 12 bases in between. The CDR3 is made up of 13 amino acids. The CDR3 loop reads CASSPTVVQPQHF. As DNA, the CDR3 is TGTGCCAGCAGCCCGACAGTCGTCCAGCCCCAGCATTTT.

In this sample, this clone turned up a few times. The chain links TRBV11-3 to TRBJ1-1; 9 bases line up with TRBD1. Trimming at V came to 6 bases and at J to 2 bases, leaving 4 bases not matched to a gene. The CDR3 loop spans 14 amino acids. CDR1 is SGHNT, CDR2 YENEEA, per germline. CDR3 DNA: TGTGCCAGCAGTCCGGACAGGGGTAACACTGAAGCTTTCTTT. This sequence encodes CASSPDRGNTEAFF.

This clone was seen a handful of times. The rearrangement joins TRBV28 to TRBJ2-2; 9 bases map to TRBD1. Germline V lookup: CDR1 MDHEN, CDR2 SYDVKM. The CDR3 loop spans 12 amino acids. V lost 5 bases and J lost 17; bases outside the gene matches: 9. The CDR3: CASSPPGQGYFF. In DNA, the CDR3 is TGTGCCAGCAGTCCTCCGGGACAGGGCTATTTTTTT.